This is a list of T cell receptor beta chains from one sample in a study of human T cells and chemical hapten exposure. TCRdb reanalysed the RACE reads using MiXCR and keeps one entry per CDR3 protein. Found here are under 130,000 distinct CDR3 sequences, approximately 11% of them singletons; the top ten hold under 4.5%. The starting material was whole blood, obtained in connection with sensitization to the hapten diphenylcyclopropenone (DPC). The receptors come from a woman in her thirties or forties with alopecia areata. Some clones in this sample may be carry-over from other donors' samples. The CDR3 runs from the conserved cysteine through the conserved F or W. Each record gives: CDR3 protein, CDR3 DNA, J gene, D gene, clone size, V gene. The D gene is left open where the match is weak. Only some rows state a clone size, as once, few, many or a class for expanded clones.

cdr3_aa: CASSSNPLAGAKNIQYF
cdr3_nt: TGTGCCAGCAGCTCAAACCCACTAGCGGGAGCCAAAAACATTCAGTACTTC
j_call: TRBJ2-4
d_call: TRBD2
clone_size: many
v_call: TRBV9

cdr3_aa: CASGPQGADTGELFF
cdr3_nt: TGTGCCAGCGGACCACAGGGGGCGGACACCGGGGAGCTGTTTTTT
j_call: TRBJ2-2
d_call: TRBD1
clone_size: many
v_call: TRBV12-3/TRBV12-4

cdr3_aa: CASSEERGVSYEQYF
cdr3_nt: TGTGCCAGCAGTGAAGAGCGGGGGGTCTCCTACGAGCAGTACTTC
j_call: TRBJ2-7
d_call: TRBD2
clone_size: many
v_call: TRBV6-1

cdr3_aa: CASSQGYSPLHF
cdr3_nt: TGTGCCAGCAGCCAGGGTTATTCACCCCTCCACTTT
j_call: TRBJ1-6
d_call: .
clone_size: .
v_call: TRBV6-6

cdr3_aa: CASSLSASAIETQYF
cdr3_nt: TGTGCCAGCAGCTTAAGCGCTAGCGCGATCGAGACCCAGTACTTC
j_call: TRBJ2-5
d_call: .
clone_size: few
v_call: TRBV7-2

cdr3_aa: CASSPPSGANVLTF
cdr3_nt: TGTGCCAGCTCACCCCCCTCTGGGGCCAACGTCCTGACTTTC
j_call: TRBJ2-6
d_call: .
clone_size: many
v_call: TRBV18

cdr3_aa: CASSLRTGSSYNSPLHF
cdr3_nt: TGTGCCAGCAGCCTCCGAACAGGGAGCTCCTATAATTCACCCCTCCACTTT
j_call: TRBJ1-6
d_call: .
clone_size: many
v_call: TRBV3-1

cdr3_aa: CASFAGGFTDTQYF
cdr3_nt: TGTGCCAGCTTTGCGGGAGGGTTCACAGATACGCAGTATTTT
j_call: TRBJ2-3
d_call: TRBD2
clone_size: many
v_call: TRBV28

cdr3_aa: CASSVAASGTTDTQYF
cdr3_nt: TGTGCCAGCAGCGTAGCGGCTAGCGGGACCACAGATACGCAGTATTTT
j_call: TRBJ2-3
d_call: TRBD2
clone_size: .
v_call: TRBV9

cdr3_aa: CASSLEAGHFYGYTF
cdr3_nt: TGTGCCAGCAGCTTAGAGGCGGGACACTTCTATGGCTACACCTTC
j_call: TRBJ1-2
d_call: .
clone_size: many
v_call: TRBV7-2

cdr3_aa: CATRGDPFNEQFF
cdr3_nt: TGTGCCACCAGGGGCGACCCCTTCAATGAGCAGTTCTTC
j_call: TRBJ2-1
d_call: .
clone_size: .
v_call: TRBV24-1

cdr3_aa: CASSDPTINNEQFF
cdr3_nt: TGTGCCAGCAGCGACCCGACTATTAACAATGAGCAGTTCTTC
j_call: TRBJ2-1
d_call: .
clone_size: .
v_call: TRBV9

cdr3_aa: CASSLGDTSGITDTQYF
cdr3_nt: TGTGCCAGCAGTTTGGGGGACACTAGCGGAATCACAGATACGCAGTATTTT
j_call: TRBJ2-3
d_call: TRBD2
clone_size: .
v_call: TRBV28

cdr3_aa: CSAPDSPYEQYF
cdr3_nt: TGCAGTGCTCCCGACTCCCCCTACGAGCAGTACTTC
j_call: TRBJ2-7
d_call: .
clone_size: .
v_call: TRBV20-1

cdr3_aa: CSAATSNDRHTEAFF
cdr3_nt: TGCAGTGCCGCTACCTCGAACGACAGGCACACTGAAGCTTTCTTT
j_call: TRBJ1-1
d_call: .
clone_size: few
v_call: TRBV20-1

cdr3_aa: CASSPLRNTEAFF
cdr3_nt: TGTGCCAGCTCACCACTCAGGAACACTGAAGCTTTCTTT
j_call: TRBJ1-1
d_call: .
clone_size: many
v_call: TRBV18

cdr3_aa: CASSLWPFSDTQYF
cdr3_nt: TGTGCCAGCAGCTTATGGCCGTTCTCCGATACGCAGTATTTT
j_call: TRBJ2-3
d_call: .
clone_size: few
v_call: TRBV7-2

cdr3_aa: CASSLSGAQNTGELFF
cdr3_nt: TGTGCCAGCAGCTTGTCAGGGGCGCAGAACACCGGGGAGCTGTTTTTT
j_call: TRBJ2-2
d_call: .
clone_size: .
v_call: TRBV5-4

cdr3_aa: CASSLRVDGEQFF
cdr3_nt: TGTGCCAGCAGCTTAAGGGTAGACGGCGAGCAGTTCTTC
j_call: TRBJ2-1
d_call: .
clone_size: .
v_call: TRBV7-2

cdr3_aa: CASSPTGSGHTEAFF
cdr3_nt: TGTGCCAGCTCACCGACAGGGAGCGGGCACACTGAAGCTTTCTTT
j_call: TRBJ1-1
d_call: TRBD1
clone_size: many
v_call: TRBV18

cdr3_aa: CASSAAGEGKETQYF
cdr3_nt: TGTGCCAGCAGTGCAGCGGGAGAAGGGAAAGAGACCCAGTACTTC
j_call: TRBJ2-5
d_call: TRBD2
clone_size: .
v_call: TRBV28

cdr3_aa: CASSDAGTGGSGNTIYF
cdr3_nt: TGTGCCAGCAGCGACGCCGGGACAGGGGGCTCTGGAAACACCATATATTTT
j_call: TRBJ1-3
d_call: TRBD1
clone_size: few
v_call: TRBV27

cdr3_aa: CASSIGTAQRGQFF
cdr3_nt: TGTGCCAGTAGTATCGGGACTGCCCAGAGGGGGCAGTTCTTC
j_call: TRBJ2-1
d_call: .
clone_size: .
v_call: TRBV19

cdr3_aa: CSALGRSTEAFF
cdr3_nt: TGCAGTGCTCTGGGCAGAAGCACTGAAGCTTTCTTT
j_call: TRBJ1-1
d_call: .
clone_size: .
v_call: TRBV20-1

cdr3_aa: CASRTSGRNEQFF
cdr3_nt: TGTGCCAGCAGGACTAGCGGGAGGAATGAGCAGTTCTTC
j_call: TRBJ2-1
d_call: TRBD2
clone_size: few
v_call: TRBV6-1

cdr3_aa: CASSLWTGGSYEQYF
cdr3_nt: TGTGCCAGCAGCTTGTGGACAGGGGGTTCCTACGAGCAGTACTTC
j_call: TRBJ2-7
d_call: TRBD1
clone_size: few
v_call: TRBV5-5